This TCR beta chain came from a study of OX40 agonist ivuxolimab in advanced cancers. Sequencing used immunoSEQ multiplex PCR; TCRdb keeps in-frame clones, though not all of them. The sample yields tens of thousands of clones, 75% to 95% seen once. This clone was observed a few times. Germline CDR1 and CDR2: SGHKS and YYEKEE (reference sequence). V was pared by 3 bases and J by 5 bases, with 12 bases between. The CDR3 extends over 14 amino acids. The specimen was CD4+ or CD8+ T cells sorted from blood, collected in a trial of the OX40 agonist ivuxolimab. The chain combines TRBV5-5 with TRBJ1-5; a possible D gene is TRBD1 (6 bases). The source is an adult with an advanced solid tumor such as melanoma, head and neck, liver or kidney cancer. This CDR3 is CASSSTGLDQPQHF. DNA of the CDR3: TGTGCCAGCAGCTCGACAGGTTTGGATCAGCCCCAGCATTTT.